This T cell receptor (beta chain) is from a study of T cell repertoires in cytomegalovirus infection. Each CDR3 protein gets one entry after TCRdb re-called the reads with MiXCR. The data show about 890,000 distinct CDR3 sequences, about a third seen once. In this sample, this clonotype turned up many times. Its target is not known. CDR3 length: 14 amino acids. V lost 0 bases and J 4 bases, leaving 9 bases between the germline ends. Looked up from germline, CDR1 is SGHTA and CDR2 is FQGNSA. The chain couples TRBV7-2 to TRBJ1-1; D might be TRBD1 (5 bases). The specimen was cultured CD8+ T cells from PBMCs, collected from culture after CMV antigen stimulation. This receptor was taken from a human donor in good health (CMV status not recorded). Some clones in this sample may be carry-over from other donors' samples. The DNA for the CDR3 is TGTGCCAGCAGCTTAGCAAGAGGGGCCACTGAAGCTTTCTTT. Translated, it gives CASSLARGATEAFF.